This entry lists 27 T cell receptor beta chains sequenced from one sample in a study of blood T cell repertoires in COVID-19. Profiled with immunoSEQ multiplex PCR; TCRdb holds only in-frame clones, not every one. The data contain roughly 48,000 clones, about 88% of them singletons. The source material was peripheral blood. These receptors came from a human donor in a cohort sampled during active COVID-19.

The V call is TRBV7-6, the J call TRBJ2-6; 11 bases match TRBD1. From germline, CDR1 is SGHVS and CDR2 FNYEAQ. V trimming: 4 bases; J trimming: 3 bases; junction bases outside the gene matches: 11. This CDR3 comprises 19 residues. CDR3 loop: CASSSGTGGPSLGANVLTF. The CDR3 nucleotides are TGTGCCAGCAGCTCGGGGACAGGGGGGCCCTCCCTTGGGGCCAACGTCCTGACTTTC.

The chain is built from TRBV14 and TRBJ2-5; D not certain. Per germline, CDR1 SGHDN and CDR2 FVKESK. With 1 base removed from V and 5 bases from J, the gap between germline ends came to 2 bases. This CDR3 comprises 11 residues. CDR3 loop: CASSQAETQYF. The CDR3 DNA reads TGTGCCAGCAGCCAAGCGGAGACCCAGTACTTC.

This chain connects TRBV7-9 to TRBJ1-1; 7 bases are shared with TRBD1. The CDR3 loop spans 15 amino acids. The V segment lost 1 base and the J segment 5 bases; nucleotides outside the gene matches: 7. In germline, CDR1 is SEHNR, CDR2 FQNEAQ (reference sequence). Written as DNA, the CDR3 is TGTGCCAGCAGCTTAGGAGAAGGGGGCAAAACTGAAGCTTTCTTT. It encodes CASSLGEGGKTEAFF.

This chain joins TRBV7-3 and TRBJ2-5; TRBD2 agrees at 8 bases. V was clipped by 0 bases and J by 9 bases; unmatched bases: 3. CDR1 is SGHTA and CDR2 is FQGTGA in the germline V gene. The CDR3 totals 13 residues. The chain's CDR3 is CASSLTGGAPQYF. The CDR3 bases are TGTGCCAGCAGCTTAACCGGGGGGGCTCCCCAGTACTTC.

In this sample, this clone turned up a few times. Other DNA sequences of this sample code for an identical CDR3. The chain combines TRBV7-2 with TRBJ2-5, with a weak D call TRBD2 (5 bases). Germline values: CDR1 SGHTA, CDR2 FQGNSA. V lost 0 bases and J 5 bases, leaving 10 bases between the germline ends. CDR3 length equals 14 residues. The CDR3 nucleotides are TGTGCCAGCAGCTTAGCTGGAGGCGGGGAGACCCAGTACTTC. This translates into CASSLAGGGETQYF.

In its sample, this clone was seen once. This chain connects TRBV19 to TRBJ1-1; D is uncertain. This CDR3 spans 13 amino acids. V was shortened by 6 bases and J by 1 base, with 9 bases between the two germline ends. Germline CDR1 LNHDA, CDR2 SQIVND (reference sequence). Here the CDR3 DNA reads TGTGCCAGTAGGGCTAGTCGGAACACTGAAGCTTTCTTT. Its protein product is CASRASRNTEAFF.

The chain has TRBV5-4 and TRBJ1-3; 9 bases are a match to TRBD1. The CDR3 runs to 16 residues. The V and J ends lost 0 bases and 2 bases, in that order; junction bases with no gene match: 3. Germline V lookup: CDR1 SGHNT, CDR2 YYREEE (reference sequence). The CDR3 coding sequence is TGTGCCAGCAGCTTGGCGGGACAGGGCCCTGGAAACACCATATATTTT. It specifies CASSLAGQGPGNTIYF.

CDR3 amino acids: CASSQVQGALGYTF. Written as DNA, the CDR3 is TGTGCCAGCAGCCAAGTGCAGGGGGCTCTTGGCTACACCTTC. The J gene is TRBJ1-2, the V gene TRBV3-1 (or the pseudogene TRBV3-2), with 8 nucleotides matching TRBD1. The CDR3 runs to 14 residues. Losses at the gene ends were 1 base for V and 7 bases for J; bases not matched to a gene: 5. Germline CDR1 and CDR2: LGHDT and YNNKEL (reference sequence).

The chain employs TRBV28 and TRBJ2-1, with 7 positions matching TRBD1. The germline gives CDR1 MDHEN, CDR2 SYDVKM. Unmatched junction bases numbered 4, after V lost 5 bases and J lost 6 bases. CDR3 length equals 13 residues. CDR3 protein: CASSPTGFNEQFF. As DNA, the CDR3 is TGTGCCAGCAGTCCGACAGGGTTCAATGAGCAGTTCTTC. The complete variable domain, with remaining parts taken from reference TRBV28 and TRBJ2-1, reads DVKVTQSSRYLVKRTGEKVFLECVQDMDHENMFWYRQDPGLGLRLIYFSYDVKMKEKGDIPEGYSVSREKKERFSLILESASTNQTSMYLCASSPTGFNEQFFGPGTRLTVL.

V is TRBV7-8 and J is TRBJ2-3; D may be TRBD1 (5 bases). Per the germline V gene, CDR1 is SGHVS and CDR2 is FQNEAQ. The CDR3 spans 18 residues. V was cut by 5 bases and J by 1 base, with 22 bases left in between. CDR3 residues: CASSVNADSRDRTDTQYF. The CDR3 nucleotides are TGTGCCAGCAGCGTAAACGCAGATTCCAGGGATCGCACAGATACGCAGTATTTT.

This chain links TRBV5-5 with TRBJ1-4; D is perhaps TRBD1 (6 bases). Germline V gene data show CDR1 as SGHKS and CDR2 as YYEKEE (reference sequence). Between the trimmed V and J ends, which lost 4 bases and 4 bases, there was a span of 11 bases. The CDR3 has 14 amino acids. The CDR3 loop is CASSRTADNEKLFF. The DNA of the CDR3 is TGTGCCAGCAGCAGGACAGCCGATAATGAAAAACTGTTTTTT.

The DNA of the CDR3 is TGTGCCAGCAGGAGGACAGGGCGGCATGGCTACACCTTC. Translation: CASRRTGRHGYTF. This chain uses TRBV6-5 with TRBJ1-2; 8 nucleotides line up with TRBD1. Looked up from germline, CDR1 is MNHEY and CDR2 is SVGAGI. This CDR3 region has 13 residues. The junction had 6 bases not matched to a gene; V was cut back by 6 bases and J by 6 bases.

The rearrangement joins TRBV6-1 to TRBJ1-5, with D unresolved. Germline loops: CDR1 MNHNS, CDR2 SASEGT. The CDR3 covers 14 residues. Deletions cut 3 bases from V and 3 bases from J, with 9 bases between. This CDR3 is CASSDSVINQPQHF. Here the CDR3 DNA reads TGTGCCAGCAGTGATTCAGTTATCAATCAGCCCCAGCATTTT.

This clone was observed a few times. The CDR3 sequence: CASSQVHQPQHF. For the CDR3, the DNA is TGTGCCAGCAGTCAGGTACATCAGCCCCAGCATTTT. The rearrangement uses TRBV2 and TRBJ1-5; D uncertain. Germline CDR1 SNHLY, CDR2 FYNNEI. The germline V and J ends were trimmed by 5 bases and 5 bases, with 7 bases remaining between them. This CDR3 has 12 residues. Full variable domain (rest looked up from reference TRBV2 and TRBJ1-5): EPEVTQTPSHQVTQMGQEVILRCVPISNHLYFYWYRQILGQKVEFLVSFYNNEISEKSEIFDDQFSVERPDGSNFTLKIRSTKLEDSAMYFCASSQVHQPQHFGDGTRLSIL.

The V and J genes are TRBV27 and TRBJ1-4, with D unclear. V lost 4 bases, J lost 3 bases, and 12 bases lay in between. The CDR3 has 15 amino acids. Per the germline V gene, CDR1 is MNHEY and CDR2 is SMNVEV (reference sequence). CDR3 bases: TGTGCCAGCAGTTACTACGGTGCGGCTAATGAAAAACTGTTTTTT. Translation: CASSYYGAANEKLFF.

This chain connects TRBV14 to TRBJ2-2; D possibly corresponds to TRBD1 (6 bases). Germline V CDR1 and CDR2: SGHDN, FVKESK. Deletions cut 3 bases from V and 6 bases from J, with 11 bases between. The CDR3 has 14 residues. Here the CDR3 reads CASSHGTYPGELFF. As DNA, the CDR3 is TGTGCCAGCAGCCACGGGACATATCCCGGGGAGCTGTTTTTT.

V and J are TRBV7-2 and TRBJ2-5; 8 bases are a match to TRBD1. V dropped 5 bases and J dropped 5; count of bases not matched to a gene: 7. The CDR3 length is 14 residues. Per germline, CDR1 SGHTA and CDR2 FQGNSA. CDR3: CASSPGQAWETQYF. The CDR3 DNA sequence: TGTGCCAGCAGCCCGGGACAGGCTTGGGAGACCCAGTACTTC.

CDR3 protein: CASSSHTRLTEGYTF. The CDR3 bases are TGTGCCAGCAGTTCCCACACTCGACTGACTGAGGGCTACACCTTC. This sequence joins TRBV6-5 and TRBJ1-2, with D uncertain. Trimming removed 4 bases at V and 8 bases at J, with 20 bases between. The CDR3 has 15 residues. Per germline, CDR1 MNHEY and CDR2 SVGAGI.

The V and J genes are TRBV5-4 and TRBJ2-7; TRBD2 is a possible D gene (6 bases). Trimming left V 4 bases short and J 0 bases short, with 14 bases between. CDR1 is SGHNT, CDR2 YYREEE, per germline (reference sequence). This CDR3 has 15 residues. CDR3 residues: CASSPLGGSSYEQYF. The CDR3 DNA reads TGTGCCAGCAGCCCGCTTGGAGGGTCCTCCTACGAGCAGTACTTC.

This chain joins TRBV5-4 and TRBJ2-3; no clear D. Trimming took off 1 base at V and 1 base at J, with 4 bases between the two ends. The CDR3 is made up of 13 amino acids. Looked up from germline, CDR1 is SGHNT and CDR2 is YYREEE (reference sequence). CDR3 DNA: TGTGCCAGCAGCTTGACGGGCACAGATACGCAGTATTTT. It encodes CASSLTGTDTQYF.

This CDR3 is CASSSGHFDTEAFF. The CDR3 nucleotides read TGTGCCAGCAGTTCAGGTCATTTCGACACTGAAGCTTTCTTT. V usage is TRBV6-5 and J usage is TRBJ1-1; D is uncertain. V lost 4 bases and J 3 bases, leaving 12 bases between the germline ends. The CDR3 extends over 14 amino acids. CDR1 and CDR2 (germline): MNHEY, SVGAGI.

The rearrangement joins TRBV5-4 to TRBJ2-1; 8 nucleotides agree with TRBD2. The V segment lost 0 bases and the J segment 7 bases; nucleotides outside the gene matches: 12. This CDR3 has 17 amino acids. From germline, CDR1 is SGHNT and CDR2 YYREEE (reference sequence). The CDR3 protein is CASSLAVGRGARNEQFF. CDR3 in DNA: TGTGCCAGCAGCTTGGCAGTGGGGCGGGGGGCCAGGAATGAGCAGTTCTTC.

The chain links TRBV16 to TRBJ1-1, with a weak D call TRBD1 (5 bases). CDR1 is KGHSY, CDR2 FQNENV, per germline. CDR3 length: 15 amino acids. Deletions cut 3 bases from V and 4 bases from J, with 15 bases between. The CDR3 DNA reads TGTGCCAGCAGCCACCCCTCGGGGGGGAGCACTGAAGCTTTCTTT. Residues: CASSHPSGGSTEAFF.

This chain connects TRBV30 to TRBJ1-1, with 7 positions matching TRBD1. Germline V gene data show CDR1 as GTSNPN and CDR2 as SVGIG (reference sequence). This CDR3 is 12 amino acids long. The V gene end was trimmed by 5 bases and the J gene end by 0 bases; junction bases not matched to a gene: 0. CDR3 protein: CAWDRVNTEAFF. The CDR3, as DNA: TGTGCCTGGGACAGGGTGAACACTGAAGCTTTCTTT.

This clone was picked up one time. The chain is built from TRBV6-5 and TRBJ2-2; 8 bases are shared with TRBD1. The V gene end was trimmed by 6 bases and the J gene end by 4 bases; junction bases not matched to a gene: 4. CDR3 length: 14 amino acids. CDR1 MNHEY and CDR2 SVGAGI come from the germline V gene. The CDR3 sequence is CASSRDRGTGELFF. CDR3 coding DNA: TGTGCCAGCAGCCGAGACAGGGGCACCGGGGAGCTGTTTTTT.

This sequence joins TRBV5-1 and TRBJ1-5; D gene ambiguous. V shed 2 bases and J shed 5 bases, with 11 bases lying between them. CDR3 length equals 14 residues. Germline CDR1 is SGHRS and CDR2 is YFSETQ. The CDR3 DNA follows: TGCGCCAGCAGCTTAGAGAACCCTTATCAGCCCCAGCATTTT. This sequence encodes CASSLENPYQPQHF.

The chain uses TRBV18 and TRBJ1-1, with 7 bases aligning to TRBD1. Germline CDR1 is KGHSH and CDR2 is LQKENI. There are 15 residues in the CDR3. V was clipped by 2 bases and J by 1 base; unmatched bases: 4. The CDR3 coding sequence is TGTGCCAGCTCACCAGCAAACAGGGGGAACACTGAAGCTTTCTTT. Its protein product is CASSPANRGNTEAFF. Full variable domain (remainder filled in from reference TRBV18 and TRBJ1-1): NAGVMQNPRHLVRRRGQEARLRCSPMKGHSHVYWYRQLPEEGLKFMVYLQKENIIDESGMPKERFSAEFPKEGPSILRIQQVVRGDSAAYFCASSPANRGNTEAFFGQGTRLTVV.